The sequence of this T cell receptor (beta chain) was determined in a study of blood T cell repertoires in COVID-19. Study-wide background: The origin of the acute and convalescent COVID-19 samples was the United States, Italy and Spain. Sources were T cells, B-cell-depleted T cells, or PBMCs; the material itself was cDNA or gDNA.

Source study methods: It was from reference gene primer amplification that nucleated cell counts were estimated. Here immunoSEQ multiplex PCR was the method, and the copy in TCRdb shows in-frame clones only, minus some. That table is the source of V, J and clone size, and D and trimming were worked out from the DNA. The data show around 150,000 clones, roughly 88% seen once. The sample holds one count of this clone. The CDR3 loop spans 13 amino acids. V gave up 5 bases and J gave up 4 bases, with 10 bases separating them. The germline CDR1 and CDR2 sequences are SGHTA and FQGNSA. The sample taken for sequencing was peripheral blood. This rearrangement joins TRBV7-2 to TRBJ2-3; possibly TRBD1 for D (6 bases). The TCR comes from a woman over 75 with active or convalescent COVID-19. The CDR3 region has the DNA TGTGCCAGCAGCGCACGGACAGCAGATACGCAGTATTTT. Its translation: CASSARTADTQYF.